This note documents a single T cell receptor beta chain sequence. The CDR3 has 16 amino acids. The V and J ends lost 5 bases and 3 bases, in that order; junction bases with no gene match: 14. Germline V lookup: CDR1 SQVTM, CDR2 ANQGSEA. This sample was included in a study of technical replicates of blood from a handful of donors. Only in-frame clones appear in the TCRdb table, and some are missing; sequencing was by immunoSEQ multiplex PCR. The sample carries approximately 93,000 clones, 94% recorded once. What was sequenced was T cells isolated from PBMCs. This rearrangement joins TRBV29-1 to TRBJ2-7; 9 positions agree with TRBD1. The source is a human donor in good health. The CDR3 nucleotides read TGCAGCGTTAAAGGGACCGGGACAGGGACCCTCTACGAGCAGTACTTC. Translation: CSVKGTGTGTLYEQYF.